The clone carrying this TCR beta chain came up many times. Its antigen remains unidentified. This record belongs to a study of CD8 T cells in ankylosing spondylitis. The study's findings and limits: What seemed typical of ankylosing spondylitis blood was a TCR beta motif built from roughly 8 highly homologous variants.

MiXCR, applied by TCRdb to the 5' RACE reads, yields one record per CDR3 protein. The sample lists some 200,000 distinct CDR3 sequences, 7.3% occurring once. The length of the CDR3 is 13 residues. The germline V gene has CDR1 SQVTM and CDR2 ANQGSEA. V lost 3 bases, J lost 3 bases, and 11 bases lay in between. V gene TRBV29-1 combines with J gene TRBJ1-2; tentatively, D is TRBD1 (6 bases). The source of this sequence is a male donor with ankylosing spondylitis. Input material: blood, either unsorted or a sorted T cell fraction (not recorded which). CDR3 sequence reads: CSVDEGGYYGYTF. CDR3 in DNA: TGCAGCGTTGACGAGGGGGGGTACTATGGCTACACCTTC.